These 32 T cell receptor beta chains came from one sample sequenced in a study of spatial heterogeneity in lung cancer. As for time point: sample taken at primary tumor resection. Whole RNA was taken from tumor, nontumor lung or frozen PBMC; it was then sequenced unsorted. TCRdb passed the 5' RACE reads through MiXCR, listing each CDR3 protein once. The profile shows under 8,000 distinct CDR3 sequences, roughly 4.2% of them singletons. The material sequenced was normal lung tissue next to the tumor, taken at surgery. These receptors came from a female donor with early-stage non-small cell lung cancer.

Remarks on this clonotype: A much larger clone lies a single base off, so this may be a read error. A library made for alpha chains picked up this beta chain off target, so its size means little. Here the CDR3 reads CASSLGLTYEQYF. CDR3 DNA: TGTGCCAGCAGCCTAGGGCTGACCTACGAGCAGTACTTC. The chain uses TRBV11-2 and TRBJ2-7; D ambiguous. CDR3 length: 13 amino acids. Germline CDR1 SGHAT, CDR2 FQNNGV. V was clipped by 5 bases and J by 2 bases, with 10 bases between them.

This clonotype was seen at least ten times. Since the library was made to target alpha chains, this beta chain is a stray read and its abundance is not meaningful. The chain couples TRBV7-9 to TRBJ1-1, with TRBD1 matching over 9 bases. The CDR3 runs 14 residues. V was clipped by 5 bases and J by 4 bases; unmatched bases: 5. Germline loops: CDR1 SEHNR, CDR2 FQNEAQ (reference sequence). The CDR3 DNA is TGTGCCAGCAGCCGGGGACAGGGAGCCACTGAAGCTTTCTTT. As protein: CASSRGQGATEAFF.

This clonotype has ten or more counts. This beta chain slipped into a library made for alpha chains as a stray read, so its size is not meaningful. The chain links TRBV6-5 to TRBJ2-3; unclear D gene. V lost 2 bases, J lost 3 bases, and 12 bases lay in between. Germline V CDR1 and CDR2: MNHEY, SVGAGI. The CDR3 covers 15 residues. As DNA, the CDR3 is TGTGCCAGCAGTTACGGGGTCCGTCAGACAGATACGCAGTATTTT. This gives the protein CASSYGVRQTDTQYF.

This clonotype has at least ten counts. As an off-target read in a library built for alpha chains, this beta chain has a frequency of little significance. The V call is TRBV9, the J call TRBJ2-2, with D maybe TRBD1 (5 bases). Trimming cost V 4 bases and J 6 bases, with 16 bases left between them. Germline V gene lookup returns CDR1 SGDLS and CDR2 YYNGEE. The CDR3 consists of 15 residues. CDR3 sequence (DNA): TGTGCCAGCAGCCTGCGCGCAGGGTCCTCCGGGGAGCTGTTTTTT. Its translation: CASSLRAGSSGELFF. The whole variable domain, filled in from reference TRBV9 and TRBJ2-2, reads DSGVTQTPKHLITATGQRVTLRCSPRSGDLSVYWYQQSLDQGLQFLIQYYNGEERAKGNILERFSAQQFPDLHSELNLSSLELGDSALYFCASSLRAGSSGELFFGEGSRLTVL.

This clonotype was detected a few times. This beta chain is an off-target read within a library intended for alpha chains, so its frequency means little. The chain uses TRBV7-9 and TRBJ1-6; D remains ambiguous. This CDR3 contains 17 residues. Germline CDR1 is SEHNR and CDR2 is FQNEAQ (reference sequence). The V gene lost 5 bases and the J gene lost 0 bases, with 14 bases spanning the gap. The CDR3 DNA sequence: TGTGCCAGCAGCCTTTCCGATGCTAGCTCCTATAATTCACCCCTCCACTTT. It encodes CASSLSDASSYNSPLHF.

This clonotype has at least ten counts. The library was designed around alpha chains, so this beta chain is a stray read whose abundance carries little weight. This chain joins TRBV10-3 and TRBJ2-1; no clear D. The CDR3 spans 15 residues. Between the trimmed V and J ends, which lost 3 bases and 0 bases, there was a span of 9 bases. Germline values: CDR1 ENHRY, CDR2 SYGVKD. DNA for the CDR3: TGTGCCATCAGTGACAGCGCTTCCTCCTACAATGAGCAGTTCTTC. Its protein product is CAISDSASSYNEQFF.

This clonotype was detected many times. This beta chain came through as a stray read in a library set up for alpha chains, and its size says little. The chain links TRBV6-1 to TRBJ2-1; 15 nucleotides align to TRBD2. The CDR3 spans 16 residues. Germline CDR1 is MNHNS and CDR2 is SASEGT. Trimming removed 4 bases from V and 7 bases from J; junction bases left unmatched: 5. DNA for the CDR3: TGTGCCAGCAGTGGACGGACTAGCGGGGGGGCAAATGAGCAGTTCTTC. It is translated as CASSGRTSGGANEQFF.

Concerning this clonotype itself: This beta chain represents an off-target read in a library built for alpha chains; its size is of limited meaning. The rearrangement links TRBV30 to TRBJ1-4; the D gene is possibly TRBD1 (5 bases). The V end lost 0 bases, the J end lost 5 bases, and 13 bases lay between the germline ends. The CDR3 totals 15 residues. The germline V gene encodes CDR1 GTSNPN and CDR2 SVGIG (reference sequence). Here the CDR3 DNA reads TGTGCCTGGAGTGTACGGGGGGTGAGGAATGAAAAACTGTTTTTT. The encoded protein is CAWSVRGVRNEKLFF.

By proportion, this clonotype is medium-sized. The size of this beta chain means little, since it is a stray read in a library made for alpha chains. V is TRBV29-1 and J is TRBJ2-5, with 12 bases lining up with TRBD2. The ends lost 2 bases at V and 5 bases at J; junction bases unmatched: 3. The CDR3 has 14 amino acids. Per the germline V gene, CDR1 is SQVTM and CDR2 is ANQGSEA. CDR3: CSVEPSGGAETQYF. CDR3 nucleotides: TGCAGCGTTGAACCTAGCGGGGGGGCGGAGACCCAGTACTTC.

This clonotype was detected ten times or more. With the library built for alpha chains, this beta chain is off target and its frequency is not meaningful. The rearrangement uses TRBV4-2 and TRBJ2-7, with TRBD1 matching over 9 bases. Germline V gene sequence: CDR1 LGHNA, CDR2 YNFKEQ. V lost 0 bases and J lost 7; bases outside the gene matches: 7. The CDR3 totals 15 residues. In DNA, the CDR3 is TGTGCCAGCAGCCAAGATACACAGGGGGCCGGGGAGCAGTACTTC. It yields the protein CASSQDTQGAGEQYF.

This clonotype has ten or more counts. A library prepared for alpha chains yielded this beta chain as an off-target read; its size is of little meaning. The rearrangement joins TRBV7-2 to TRBJ2-7; no clear D gene. Per germline, CDR1 SGHTA and CDR2 FQGNSA. V gave up 5 bases and J gave up 3 bases, with 5 bases separating them. The CDR3 has 11 residues. CDR3 loop: CASSPIYEQYF. CDR3 DNA: TGTGCCAGCAGCCCTATCTACGAGCAGTACTTC.

In this sample, this clonotype turned up many times. This beta chain appears as a stray read in a library generated for alpha chains; its size is not informative. The rearrangement links TRBV30 to TRBJ1-2; D unresolved. The CDR3 is 15 amino acids. Germline CDR1 and CDR2: GTSNPN and SVGIG (reference sequence). V was trimmed by 1 base and J by 6 bases, leaving 18 bases between them. The CDR3 protein is CAWSAPLLRSDGYTF. CDR3 nucleotides: TGTGCCTGGAGTGCTCCCCTACTACGGTCAGATGGCTACACCTTC.

This clonotype came up many times. This beta chain is off target for a library built for alpha chains, so its abundance means little. The chain has TRBV12-3 or TRBV12-4 and TRBJ2-7; TRBD1 matches at 8 bases. The V gene end was trimmed by 3 bases and the J gene end by 4 bases; junction bases not matched to a gene: 14. The CDR3 is 17 amino acids. The CDR3 loop is CASSFSISRTGSYEQYF. In nucleotides, the CDR3 is TGTGCCAGCAGTTTTTCAATCTCAAGGACAGGGTCTTACGAGCAGTACTTC.

The sample holds many counts of this clonotype. Found in a library prepared for alpha chains, this beta chain is an off-target read, and its abundance has little meaning. The gene calls are TRBV27 and TRBJ1-2; 8 nucleotides agree with TRBD1. With V trimmed by 4 bases and J by 8 bases, 18 bases remained unmatched. The CDR3 is made up of 17 amino acids. Germline V lookup: CDR1 MNHEY, CDR2 SMNVEV (reference sequence). The CDR3 spells CASSSSFGQGVFSGYTF. The CDR3 bases are TGTGCCAGCAGTTCTTCTTTCGGACAGGGTGTATTTTCAGGCTACACCTTC.

This clonotype has at least ten counts. Found in a library prepared for alpha chains, this beta chain is an off-target read, and its abundance has little meaning. This chain joins TRBV20-1 and TRBJ2-3, with 8 bases lining up with TRBD2. The CDR3 totals 14 residues. Germline lookup yields CDR1 DFQATT and CDR2 SNEGSKA (reference sequence). V lost 3 bases to trimming and J lost 2 bases; unmatched junction nucleotides: 4. The CDR3 nucleotides are TGCAGTGCTAGCGGGGGGGGATTCACAGATACGCAGTATTTT. Translation gives CSASGGGFTDTQYF.

This clonotype has a count of ten or more. The library was prepared for alpha chains; this beta chain is a stray read, so its frequency means little. The V gene is TRBV7-2, the J gene TRBJ1-1; maybe TRBD1 (6 bases). Trimming removed 3 bases at V and 5 bases at J, with 13 bases between. Germline loops: CDR1 SGHTA, CDR2 FQGNSA. CDR3 length equals 14 residues. This CDR3 reads CASSFSGGQTEAFF. CDR3 in DNA: TGTGCCAGCAGCTTCAGCGGGGGGCAGACTGAAGCTTTCTTT. The whole variable domain, remainder taken from reference TRBV7-2 and TRBJ1-1, is GAGVSQSPSNKVTEKGKDVELRCDPISGHTALYWYRQSLGQGLEFLIYFQGNSAPDKSGLPSDRFSAERTGGSVSTLTIQRTQQEDSAVYLCASSFSGGQTEAFFGQGTRLTVV.

This clonotype was recorded many times. This beta chain is off target for a library built for alpha chains, so its abundance means little. The chain joins TRBV28 to TRBJ2-3; D might be TRBD1 (5 bases). CDR1 is MDHEN, CDR2 SYDVKM, per germline. V lost 3 bases, J lost 5 bases, and 15 bases lay in between. The CDR3 runs to 15 residues. CDR3 region: CASSFKGKGVDTQYF. The CDR3, as DNA: TGTGCCAGCAGTTTCAAGGGGAAGGGTGTAGATACGCAGTATTTT.

This clonotype has a count of ten or more. This beta chain slipped into a library made for alpha chains as a stray read, so its size is not meaningful. The chain recombines TRBV10-3 with TRBJ2-6; tentative D call: TRBD2 (5 bases). The CDR3 loop spans 17 amino acids. Looked up from germline, CDR1 is ENHRY and CDR2 is SYGVKD. V was cut by 4 bases and J by 0 bases, with 13 bases left in between. The CDR3 sequence: CAISVGVGGSGANVLTF. Here the CDR3 DNA reads TGTGCCATCAGTGTTGGGGTCGGAGGCTCTGGGGCCAACGTCCTGACTTTC.

This clonotype was picked up a small number of times. This beta chain slipped into a library made for alpha chains as a stray read, so its size is not meaningful. This sequence joins TRBV10-3 and TRBJ1-5, with TRBD1 matching 8 bases. The germline V gene has CDR1 ENHRY and CDR2 SYGVKD. Trimming cost V 6 bases and J 2 bases; bases outside gene matches: 6. The CDR3 covers 15 residues. The CDR3 here is CAISDGQGGNQPQHF. CDR3 sequence (DNA): TGTGCCATCAGCGACGGACAGGGTGGCAATCAGCCCCAGCATTTT.

This clonotype has a count of ten or more. This beta chain is a stray sequence in a library constructed for alpha chains; its clone size is not meaningful. The chain links TRBV20-1 to TRBJ1-4; TRBD1 matches 7 bases. Germline CDR1 reads DFQATT; CDR2 reads SNEGSKA (reference sequence). The CDR3 is 13 residues long. For the CDR3, the DNA is TGCAGCTTGACAGGGAAGGGAAATGAAAAACTGTTTTTT. This translates into CSLTGKGNEKLFF.

The sample holds many counts of this clonotype. This beta chain is an unintended read in a library built for alpha chains; its size means little. This chain joins TRBV6-2 or TRBV6-3 and TRBJ2-3; D is possibly TRBD1 or TRBD2 (7 bases each). V was clipped by 7 bases and J by 1 base, with 15 bases between them. Germline CDR1 reads MNHEY; CDR2 reads SVGEGT. The CDR3 sequence is 15 residues long. DNA for the CDR3: TGTGCCAGCACCGCAGGGGGGGGCCGCACAGATACGCAGTATTTT. It codes for CASTAGGGRTDTQYF.

By sample share, this clonotype is medium-sized. The size of this beta chain means little, since it is a stray read in a library made for alpha chains. This chain connects TRBV9 to TRBJ1-2, with no clear D. Trimming removed 0 bases from V and 4 bases from J, with 13 bases in between. The CDR3 has 15 residues. Germline V gene data show CDR1 as SGDLS and CDR2 as YYNGEE. The CDR3 reads CASSVGVAVGYGYTF. DNA of the CDR3: TGTGCCAGCAGCGTAGGAGTGGCCGTAGGCTATGGCTACACCTTC.

This clonotype is termed medium-sized. This beta chain represents an off-target read in a library built for alpha chains; its size is of limited meaning. The J gene is TRBJ1-1, the V gene TRBV6-5; D uncertain. Germline V gene lookup returns CDR1 MNHEY and CDR2 SVGAGI. V was cut by 10 bases and J by 3 bases, with 6 bases left in between. The CDR3 has 10 amino acids. CDR3 residues: CAIGDTEAFF. The CDR3 DNA reads TGTGCCATTGGGGACACTGAAGCTTTCTTT.

As to this clonotype: This beta chain is off target for a library built for alpha chains, so its abundance means little. This chain links TRBV6-6 with TRBJ2-7; D remains ambiguous. This CDR3 has 13 amino acids. Per the germline V gene, CDR1 is MNHNY and CDR2 is SVGAGI (reference sequence). Trimming removed 6 bases from V and 8 bases from J, with 17 bases in between. The DNA for the CDR3 is TGTGCCAGCAGCCACCGAGACCCCTTCAAGCAGTACTTC. Protein: CASSHRDPFKQYF.

At least ten counts were recorded for this clonotype. This beta chain slipped into a library made for alpha chains as a stray read, so its size is not meaningful. The rearrangement links TRBV20-1 to TRBJ1-4; perhaps TRBD1 as D (6 bases). The V gene's germline CDR1 is DFQATT and CDR2 SNEGSKA (reference sequence). Trimming pared 0 bases from V and 5 bases from J, leaving 19 bases between. There are 17 residues in the CDR3. CDR3 coding DNA: TGCAGTGCTAGAGATTGGGCAGGGGAGATACCCAATGAAAAACTGTTTTTT. The encoded protein is CSARDWAGEIPNEKLFF.

This clonotype has at least ten counts. This beta chain came through as a stray read in a library set up for alpha chains, and its size says little. This sequence joins TRBV5-1 and TRBJ2-5; no reliable D call. V was shortened by 0 bases and J by 2 bases, with 11 bases between the two germline ends. The CDR3 contains 15 residues. The germline gives CDR1 SGHRS, CDR2 YFSETQ. The DNA of the CDR3 is TGCGCCAGCAGCTTGGTGGGCAGAGAACAAGAGACCCAGTACTTC. It specifies CASSLVGREQETQYF.

The sample holds many counts of this clonotype. As an off-target read in a library built for alpha chains, this beta chain has a frequency of little significance. The rearrangement links TRBV6-2 or TRBV6-3 to TRBJ2-3, with 9 bases that match TRBD1. This CDR3 spans 15 amino acids. Germline trimming cut 4 bases from V and 1 base from J; bases unmatched to any gene: 3. Germline CDR1 reads MNHEY; CDR2 reads SVGEGT. CDR3 sequence (DNA): TGTGCCAGCAGTTCGTGGGACAGGGGCACAGATACGCAGTATTTT. Its translation is CASSSWDRGTDTQYF.

This clonotype was counted at least ten times. This beta chain came through as a stray read in a library set up for alpha chains, and its size says little. The rearrangement uses TRBV24-1 and TRBJ1-1, with 7 bases matching TRBD1. V shed 1 base, J shed 4 bases, and the junction held 5 bases outside the gene matches. The CDR3 length is 15 residues. Germline values: CDR1 KGHDR, CDR2 SFDVKD. CDR3 sequence: CATSDFNRGPTEAFF. In DNA form, the CDR3 reads TGTGCCACCAGTGATTTCAACAGGGGTCCCACTGAAGCTTTCTTT.

As concerns this clonotype: Because the library targeted alpha chains, this beta chain is an off-target read whose size means little. The chain uses TRBV20-1 and TRBJ2-3, with D unresolved. V dropped 0 bases and J dropped 6 bases, with 7 bases sitting between them. Germline assignment: CDR1 DFQATT and CDR2 SNEGSKA (reference sequence). The CDR3 spans 12 residues. In DNA, the CDR3 is TGCAGTGCTAGAGACAATAGGGATACGCAGTATTTT. Its protein is CSARDNRDTQYF.

This clonotype was detected many times. Since it is a stray read in a library aimed at alpha chains, this beta chain has a size that is not meaningful. The CDR3 protein is CASSYNLAGASYEQYF. CDR3 DNA: TGTGCCAGCAGTTACAATCTAGCGGGGGCCTCCTACGAGCAGTACTTC. The chain uses TRBV6-6 and TRBJ2-7, with 10 bases identical to TRBD2. The V gene's germline CDR1 is MNHNY and CDR2 SVGAGI (reference sequence). V was clipped by 2 bases and J by 0 bases; unmatched bases: 4. The CDR3 extends over 16 amino acids.

This clonotype is termed medium-sized. This beta chain is an unintended read in a library built for alpha chains; its size means little. The J gene is TRBJ2-4, the V gene TRBV12-3 or TRBV12-4; a possible D gene is TRBD1 (5 bases). V was clipped by 8 bases and J by 4 bases, with 9 bases between them. The CDR3 has 12 residues. Here the CDR3 reads CASAQGKNIQYF. The DNA for the CDR3 is TGTGCCAGCGCGCAGGGAAAAAACATTCAGTACTTC.

This clonotype was picked up a small number of times. A library made for alpha chains picked up this beta chain off target, so its size means little. The chain links TRBV9 to TRBJ2-7; either TRBD1 or TRBD2 may fit D (5 bases each). The length of the CDR3 is 15 residues. The germline V gene has CDR1 SGDLS and CDR2 YYNGEE. Trimming stripped 3 bases from V and 3 bases from J, with 16 bases between. CDR3 nucleotides: TGTGCCAGCAGCGCTCGGGACCGGGCCCTCTACGAGCAGTACTTC. This gives the protein CASSARDRALYEQYF.